The 12 T cell receptor beta chains presented below share a single source sample, sequenced in a study of T cells after yellow fever vaccination. TCRdb redid the calling of the 5' RACE reads with MiXCR, one entry per CDR3 protein. The sample lists some 250,000 distinct CDR3 sequences, 6.9% occurring once. The sample in question was CD4+ T cells sorted from PBMCs, obtained 15 days after the yellow fever booster vaccination. The receptors come from a man between 25 and 39 years old who received the YFV17D yellow fever vaccine.

The chain has TRBV29-1 and TRBJ2-5; D is possibly TRBD1 (5 bases). The V gene's germline CDR1 is SQVTM and CDR2 ANQGSEA. The CDR3 contains 12 residues. With 8 bases removed from V and 5 bases from J, the gap between germline ends came to 15 bases. The CDR3 DNA follows: TGCAGCATATCAAGGGGCCGGGAGACCCAGTACTTC. It yields the protein CSISRGRETQYF.

The table lists this clonotype with many counts. This chain uses TRBV29-1 with TRBJ2-7; D might be TRBD1 (6 bases). The CDR3 has 13 residues. Trimming cost V 6 bases and J 6 bases, with 18 bases left between them. Per germline, CDR1 SQVTM and CDR2 ANQGSEA. CDR3 in amino acids: CSVDDGFRGEQYF. The DNA of the CDR3 is TGCAGCGTCGATGACGGGTTCAGGGGCGAGCAGTACTTC.

This clonotype was seen a handful of times. V usage is TRBV5-3 and J usage is TRBJ2-1; 11 bases fit TRBD2. TRBV5-3 is treated as an ORF (open reading frame) with a function not yet certain. The CDR3 runs 18 residues. The V and J ends lost 1 base and 3 bases, in that order; junction bases with no gene match: 9. CDR3 DNA: TGTGCCAGAAGCTTGTTCCCCCTAGCGGGAGGCCTCTACAATGAGCAGTTCTTC. This encodes CARSLFPLAGGLYNEQFF.

This clonotype was recorded at least ten times. V is TRBV7-2 and J is TRBJ1-6; D may be TRBD1 (5 bases). Trimming left V 1 base short and J 10 bases short, with 14 bases between. The CDR3 is made up of 15 amino acids. Germline V gene data show CDR1 as SGHTA and CDR2 as FQGNSA. CDR3 in DNA: TGTGCCAGCAGCTTAGTTGCCAGGGCTGGGTCACCCCTCCACTTT. Protein product: CASSLVARAGSPLHF.

This clonotype has only a few counts. One end of the junction varies from germline; a read error may be responsible. V and J are TRBV5-5 and TRBJ2-1; maybe TRBD1 (5 bases). Germline V gene lookup returns CDR1 SGHKS and CDR2 YYEKEE (reference sequence). The CDR3 consists of 15 residues. This CDR3 reads CAISLIGAPLNEQFF. As DNA, the CDR3 is TGTGCCATCAGCTTGATAGGGGCCCCCCTCAATGAGCAGTTCTTC. The full variable domain, rest sourced from reference TRBV5-5 and TRBJ2-1, is DAGVTQSPTHLIKTRGQQVTLRCSPISGHKSVSWYQQVLGQGPQFIFQYYEKEERGRGNFPDRFSARQFPNYSSELNVNALLLGDSALYLCAISLIGAPLNEQFFGPGTRLTVL.

The table lists this clonotype with a few counts. The gene calls are TRBV7-2 and TRBJ2-7; the match to TRBD2 covers 7 bases. V shed 1 base, J shed 4 bases, and the junction held 13 bases outside the gene matches. The CDR3 is 17 residues long. Germline V lookup: CDR1 SGHTA, CDR2 FQGNSA. The CDR3 sequence is CASSLGSGGTGAYEQYF. CDR3 DNA sequence: TGTGCCAGCAGCTTAGGCTCCGGGGGGACGGGTGCGTACGAGCAGTACTTC.

The genes are TRBV6-5 and TRBJ2-2; 15 bases map to TRBD2. Germline-derived CDR1 and CDR2 are MNHEY and SVGAGI. Trimming cost V 4 bases and J 6 bases; bases outside gene matches: 6. This CDR3 spans 17 amino acids. The CDR3 region has the DNA TGTGCCAGCAGTTTCGGACTAGCGGGAGGGCGCGCCGGGGAGCTGTTTTTT. Translation gives CASSFGLAGGRAGELFF.

The chain couples TRBV7-2 to TRBJ2-7; the D gene is possibly TRBD1 (6 bases). V lost 5 bases and J 3 bases, leaving 14 bases between the germline ends. CDR3 length equals 14 residues. Germline V gene sequence: CDR1 SGHTA, CDR2 FQGNSA. CDR3 loop: CASSLGQRFYEQYF. In DNA form, the CDR3 reads TGTGCCAGCAGCCTCGGACAGAGATTCTACGAGCAGTACTTC.

V and J are TRBV7-8 and TRBJ1-3, with D unclear. Germline CDR1 SGHVS, CDR2 FQNEAQ. V was trimmed by 6 bases and J by 4 bases, leaving 10 bases between them. The CDR3 loop spans 13 amino acids. The CDR3 reads CASSWVEGNTIYF. The CDR3 coding sequence is TGTGCCAGCAGTTGGGTCGAGGGAAACACCATATATTTT.

This chain uses TRBV5-1 with TRBJ2-1, with D possibly being TRBD2 (6 bases). Germline CDR1 and CDR2: SGHRS and YFSETQ. Trimming pared 7 bases from V and 10 bases from J, leaving 21 bases between. CDR3 length: 14 amino acids. The CDR3 DNA sequence: TGCGCCAGCTCCGGGTCGGGACTCTTGATGGAGCAGTTCTTC. Amino acid sequence: CASSGSGLLMEQFF.

This clonotype was seen many times. The chain uses TRBV18 and TRBJ2-3, with D perhaps given as TRBD1 or TRBD2 (5 bases each). The germline V gene encodes CDR1 KGHSH and CDR2 LQKENI. The V and J ends lost 0 bases and 6 bases respectively, with 10 bases between them. The CDR3 covers 14 residues. In DNA, the CDR3 is TGTGCCAGCTCACCACCGCAAAGGGACGATACGCAGTATTTT. This codes for CASSPPQRDDTQYF.

This clonotype came up a few times. The chain combines TRBV4-3 with TRBJ2-6; unclear D gene. The length of the CDR3 is 17 residues. Germline values: CDR1 LGHNA, CDR2 YSLEER. V dropped 0 bases and J dropped 2 bases, with 11 bases sitting between them. In DNA form, the CDR3 reads TGCGCCAGCAGCCAAGATATCGGCGTGGCTGGGGCCAACGTCCTGACTTTC. It codes for CASSQDIGVAGANVLTF.